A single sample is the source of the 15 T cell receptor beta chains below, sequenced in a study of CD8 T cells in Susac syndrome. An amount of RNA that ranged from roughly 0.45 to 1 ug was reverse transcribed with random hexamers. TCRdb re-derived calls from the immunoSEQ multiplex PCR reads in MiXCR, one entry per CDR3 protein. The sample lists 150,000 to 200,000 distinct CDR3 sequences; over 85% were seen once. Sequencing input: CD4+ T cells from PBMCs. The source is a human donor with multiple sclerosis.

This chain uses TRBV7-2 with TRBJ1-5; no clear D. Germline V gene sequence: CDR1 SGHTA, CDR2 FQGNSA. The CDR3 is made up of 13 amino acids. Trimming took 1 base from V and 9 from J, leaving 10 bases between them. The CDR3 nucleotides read TGTGCCAGCAGCTTAGTCCTGAGAGGGCCCCAGCATTTT. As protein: CASSLVLRGPQHF.

The CDR3 spells CASSPGTGPYNEQFF. CDR3 bases: TGTGCCAGCAGCCCCGGGACAGGGCCTTACAATGAGCAGTTCTTC. The rearrangement uses TRBV28 and TRBJ2-1, with 9 bases matching TRBD1. The V gene's germline CDR1 is MDHEN and CDR2 SYDVKM. The J segment lost 4 bases and the V segment lost 6 bases, leaving 7 bases of the junction unmatched. CDR3 length: 15 amino acids.

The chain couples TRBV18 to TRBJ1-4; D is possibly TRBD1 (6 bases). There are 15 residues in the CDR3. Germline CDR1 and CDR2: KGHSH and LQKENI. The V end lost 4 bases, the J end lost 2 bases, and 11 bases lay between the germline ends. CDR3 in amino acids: CASSLQGFTNEKLFF. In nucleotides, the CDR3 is TGTGCCAGCTCACTCCAGGGGTTCACTAATGAAAAACTGTTTTTT.

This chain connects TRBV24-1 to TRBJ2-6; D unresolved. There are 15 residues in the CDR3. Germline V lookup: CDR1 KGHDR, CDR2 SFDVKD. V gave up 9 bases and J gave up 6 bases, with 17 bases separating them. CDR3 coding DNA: TGTGCCACCTCTTCAGGTTTAGGGCCGGCCAACGTCCTGACTTTC. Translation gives CATSSGLGPANVLTF.

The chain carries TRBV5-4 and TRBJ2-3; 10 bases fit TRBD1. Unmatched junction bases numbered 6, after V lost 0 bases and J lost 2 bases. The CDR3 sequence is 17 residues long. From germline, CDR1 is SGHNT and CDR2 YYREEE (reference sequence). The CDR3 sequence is CASSLAGQGLITDTQYF. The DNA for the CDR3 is TGTGCCAGCAGCTTGGCGGGACAGGGGCTAATCACAGATACGCAGTATTTT.

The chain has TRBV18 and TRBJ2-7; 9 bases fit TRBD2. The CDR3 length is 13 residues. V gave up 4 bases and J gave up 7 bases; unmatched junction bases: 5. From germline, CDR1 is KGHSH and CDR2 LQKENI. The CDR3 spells CASSQGTSREQYF. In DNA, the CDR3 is TGTGCCAGCTCACAAGGGACTAGCAGGGAGCAGTACTTC.

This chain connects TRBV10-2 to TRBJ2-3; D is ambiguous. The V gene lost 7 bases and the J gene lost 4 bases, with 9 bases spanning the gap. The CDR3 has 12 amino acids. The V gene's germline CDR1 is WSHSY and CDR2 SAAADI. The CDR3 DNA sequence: TGCGCCAGCATCGGGTTCCCAGATACGCAGTATTTT. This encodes CASIGFPDTQYF.

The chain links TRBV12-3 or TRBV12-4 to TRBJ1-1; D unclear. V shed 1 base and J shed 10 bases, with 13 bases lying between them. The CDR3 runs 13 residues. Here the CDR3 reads CASSLEARVGAFF. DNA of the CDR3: TGTGCCAGCAGTTTAGAGGCCCGGGTTGGAGCTTTCTTT.

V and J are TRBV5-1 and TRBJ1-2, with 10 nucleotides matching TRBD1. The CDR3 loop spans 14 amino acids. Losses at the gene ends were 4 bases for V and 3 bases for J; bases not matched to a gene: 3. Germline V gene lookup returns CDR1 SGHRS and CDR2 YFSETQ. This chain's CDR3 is CASSEGQGDYGYTF. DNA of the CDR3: TGCGCCAGCAGCGAAGGACAGGGGGACTATGGCTACACCTTC.

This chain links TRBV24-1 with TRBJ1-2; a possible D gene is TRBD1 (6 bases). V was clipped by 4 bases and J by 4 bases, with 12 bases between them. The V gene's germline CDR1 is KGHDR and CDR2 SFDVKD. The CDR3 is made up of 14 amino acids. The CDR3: CATSEGGGAYGYTF. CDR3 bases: TGTGCCACCAGTGAAGGAGGGGGTGCCTATGGCTACACCTTC.

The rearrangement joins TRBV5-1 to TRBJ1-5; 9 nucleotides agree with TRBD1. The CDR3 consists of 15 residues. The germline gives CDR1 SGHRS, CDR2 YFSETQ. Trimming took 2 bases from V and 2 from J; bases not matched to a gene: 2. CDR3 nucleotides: TGCGCCAGCAGCTTACAGGGGGCTCGCAATCAGCCCCAGCATTTT. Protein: CASSLQGARNQPQHF.

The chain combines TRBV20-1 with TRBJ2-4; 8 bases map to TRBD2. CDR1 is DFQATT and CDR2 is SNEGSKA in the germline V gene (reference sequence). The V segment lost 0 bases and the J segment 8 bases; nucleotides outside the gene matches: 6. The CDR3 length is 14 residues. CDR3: CSARDGREADIQYF. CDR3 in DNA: TGCAGTGCTAGAGACGGGCGGGAGGCTGACATTCAGTACTTC.

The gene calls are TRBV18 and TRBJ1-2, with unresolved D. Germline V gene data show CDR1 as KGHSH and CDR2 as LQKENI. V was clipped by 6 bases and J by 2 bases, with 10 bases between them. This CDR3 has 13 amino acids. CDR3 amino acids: CASSEGRNYGYTF. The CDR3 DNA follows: TGTGCCAGCTCGGAAGGTCGAAACTATGGCTACACCTTC.

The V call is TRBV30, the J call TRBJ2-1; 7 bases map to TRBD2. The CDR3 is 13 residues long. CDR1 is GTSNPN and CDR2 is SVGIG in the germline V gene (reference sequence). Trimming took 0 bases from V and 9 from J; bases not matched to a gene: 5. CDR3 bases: TGTGCCTGGAGTGTAAGATGGGAGGGTGAGCAGTTCTTC. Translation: CAWSVRWEGEQFF.

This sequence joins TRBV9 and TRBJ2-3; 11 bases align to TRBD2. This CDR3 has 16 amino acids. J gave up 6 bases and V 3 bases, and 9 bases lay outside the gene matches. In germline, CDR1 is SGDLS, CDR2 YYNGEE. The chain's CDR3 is CASSGISGGAVDTQYF. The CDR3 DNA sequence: TGTGCCAGCAGCGGCATTAGCGGGGGGGCGGTGGATACGCAGTATTTT.